This T cell receptor (beta chain) was obtained from a study of T cells in Graves' hyperthyroidism and ophthalmopathy. Study information: Specimen type is peripheral blood, collected at initial diagnosis prior to any treatment.

This clonotype has ten or more counts. The investigators amplified TCR beta CDR3 regions from RNA transcripts. The TCR CDR3 was amplified in a first-round RT-PCR using the HTBI primer set. TCRdb itself ran the multiplex PCR reads through MiXCR, one entry per CDR3 protein. The sample yields 530,000 or so distinct CDR3 sequences, around 22% seen once. Germline CDR1 reads MGHRA; CDR2 reads YSYEKL. The CDR3 loop spans 16 amino acids. V was clipped by 4 bases and J by 0 bases, with 16 bases between them. Sequenced input: blood. The chain has TRBV4-1 and TRBJ2-7; D is uncertain. The sequence derives from a woman younger than 45 with Graves' ophthalmopathy. CDR3 loop: CASSLTPLPSSYEQYF. The CDR3 DNA is TGCGCCAGCAGCCTTACCCCCCTGCCTAGCTCCTACGAGCAGTACTTC.